A single sample is the source of the 31 T cell receptor beta chains below, sequenced in a study of blood T cells in healthy people across ages (dated by TCRdb to between 2014 and 2017). Library preparation used 5' RACE. Sequencing used an Illumina HiSeq 2500. A second 7 to 11 cycle PCR used a sample-barcoded 5' primer and a J-beta primer mix. The public reads were run again by TCRdb, first through fastp at Q25 and then through MiXCR, and only productive beta chains were kept. Records with the same CDR3 protein are collapsed into one entry carrying the most frequent genes and DNA. The sample yields about 590,000 distinct CDR3 sequences; approximately 30% were counted once. The ten top clones hold approximately 14% of the sample. The sequencing sample was made of blood. The origin of the receptors is a woman older than 75 in good health.

The J gene is TRBJ2-1, the V gene TRBV24-1; 8 bases map to TRBD2. J lost 13 bases, V lost 5 bases, and 15 bases had no gene match. Per the germline V gene, CDR1 is KGHDR and CDR2 is SFDVKD. This CDR3 is 15 amino acids long. CDR3 residues: CATSGERGNHETQFF. CDR3 in DNA: TGTGCCACCAGTGGGGAGCGGGGGAACCATGAGACCCAGTTCTTC.

The V and J genes are TRBV27 and TRBJ2-5; 9 bases align to TRBD1. Germline V gene data show CDR1 as MNHEY and CDR2 as SMNVEV (reference sequence). The CDR3 spans 13 residues. With V trimmed by 5 bases and J by 9 bases, 7 bases remained unmatched. The DNA of the CDR3 is TGTGCCAGCAGTCCGGGACAGGGATTGGCCCAGTACTTC. This codes for CASSPGQGLAQYF.

The V call is TRBV21-1, the J call TRBJ1-6. TRBV21-1 is shown as a pseudogene. The CDR3 is 18 amino acids. The CDR3 here is CASSTCCSQLPLSSPLHF. The CDR3 coding sequence is TGTGCCAGCAGTACTTGTTGCTCCCAACTCCCTCTATCTTCACCCCTCCACTTT.

The chain links TRBV28 to TRBJ2-4; TRBD2 aligns across 10 bases. With 1 base clipped from V and 4 bases from J, the junction kept 4 bases outside the gene matches. Per the germline V gene, CDR1 is MDHEN and CDR2 is SYDVKM. The CDR3 loop spans 16 amino acids. In DNA, the CDR3 is TGTGCCAGCAGTTTATCTAGCGGGGGCCCGAAAAACATTCAGTACTTC. Residues: CASSLSSGGPKNIQYF.

V is TRBV30 and J is TRBJ2-4, with TRBD2 matching 14 bases. TRBJ2-7 matches the DNA end more closely, so the J call is doubtful. Germline CDR1 reads GTSNPN; CDR2 reads SVGIG (reference sequence). The CDR3 contains 16 residues. Here the CDR3 reads CAWGLAGGRVSYEQYF. The CDR3 DNA follows: TGTGCCTGGGGACTAGCGGGGGGCCGGGTATCCTACGAGCAGTACTTC.

The rearrangement uses TRBV7-9 and TRBJ2-1, with 8 bases lining up with TRBD2. Germline V gene lookup returns CDR1 SEHNR and CDR2 FQNEAQ (reference sequence). The CDR3 spans 18 residues. V dropped 1 base and J dropped 5; count of bases not matched to a gene: 13. The DNA of the CDR3 is TGTGCCAGCAGCTTAGGGACCCGATTCGAGCGGGGGCACAATGAGCAGTTCTTC. This gives the protein CASSLGTRFERGHNEQFF.

This clonotype has more than one count but fewer than ten. The genes are TRBV15 and TRBJ2-3; 13 bases are a match to TRBD2. The CDR3 has 18 residues. The ends lost 5 bases at V and 2 bases at J; junction bases unmatched: 10. The V gene's germline CDR1 is LNHNV and CDR2 YYDKDF (reference sequence). Here the CDR3 reads CATSGTSGGAKVTDTQYF. Here the CDR3 DNA reads TGTGCCACCAGCGGTACTAGCGGGGGGGCCAAGGTCACAGATACGCAGTATTTT.

This clonotype was seen at least ten times. V usage is TRBV7-2 and J usage is TRBJ1-2; the match to TRBD1 covers 8 bases. CDR3 length equals 15 residues. CDR1 is SGHTA, CDR2 FQGNSA, per germline. V lost 6 bases to trimming and J lost 8 bases; unmatched junction nucleotides: 14. CDR3 DNA sequence: TGTGCCAGCAGTTCACCCCCCCAGGGGGCGGGAGGCTACACCTTC. Translated, it gives CASSSPPQGAGGYTF.

The chain joins TRBV9 to TRBJ2-5; 7 bases are a match to TRBD2. Trimming cost V 4 bases and J 5 bases; bases outside gene matches: 8. This CDR3 is 14 amino acids long. CDR1 SGDLS and CDR2 YYNGEE come from the germline V gene. The CDR3 sequence is CASSSRTRGETQYF. The CDR3 DNA sequence: TGTGCCAGCAGCTCTAGGACTAGAGGGGAGACCCAGTACTTC. The whole variable domain, filled in from reference TRBV9 and TRBJ2-5, reads DSGVTQTPKHLITATGQRVTLRCSPRSGDLSVYWYQQSLDQGLQFLIQYYNGEERAKGNILERFSAQQFPDLHSELNLSSLELGDSALYFCASSSRTRGETQYFGPGTRLLVL.

As for this clonotype: One end of the junction is discordant with germline, which a read error may explain. V gene TRBV6-1 combines with J gene TRBJ2-2, with 8 positions matching TRBD2. CDR3 length: 16 residues. Germline-derived CDR1 and CDR2 are MNHNS and SASEGT. The CDR3 protein is CVSSDGLLAGTGERFF. CDR3 nucleotides: TGTGTCAGCAGTGACGGACTTCTAGCGGGCACCGGGGAGCGGTTTTTT.

The V and J genes are TRBV6-2 or TRBV6-3 and TRBJ2-1; perhaps TRBD1 as D (5 bases). The DNA matches TRBJ2-7 better at its end, which makes the J call doubtful. This CDR3 has 15 residues. Germline lookup yields CDR1 MNHEY and CDR2 SVGEGT. CDR3 sequence: CASSYSPGRYNEQYF. The CDR3 DNA is TGTGCCAGCAGTTACTCCCCAGGGCGCTACAATGAGCAGTACTTC.

This clonotype was detected once. The chain employs TRBV12-3 or TRBV12-4 and TRBJ2-3, with 11 nucleotides matching TRBD2. The junction had 7 bases not matched to a gene; V was cut back by 6 bases and J by 5 bases. The CDR3 loop spans 15 amino acids. For the CDR3, the DNA is TGTGCCAGCAGACTTAGCGGGAGGGCCGGAGATACGCAGTATTTT. This encodes CASRLSGRAGDTQYF.

In this sample, this clonotype turned up many times. This chain joins TRBV20-1 and TRBJ2-7; D might be TRBD2 (5 bases). The CDR3 length is 17 residues. The germline CDR1 and CDR2 sequences are DFQATT and SNEGSKA (reference sequence). The ends were cut back, 6 bases at V and 1 base at J, with 25 bases in the middle. The chain's CDR3 is CSALPPAGQGSSYEQYF. The CDR3 DNA follows: TGCAGTGCCCTCCCCCCCGCGGGCCAAGGTAGTTCCTACGAGCAGTACTTC.

This clonotype has a handful of counts. J is TRBJ1-1 and V is TRBV6-5; the match to TRBD1 covers 11 bases. CDR1 is MNHEY, CDR2 SVGAGI, per germline. The CDR3 is 15 amino acids. The junction had 6 bases not matched to a gene; V was cut back by 4 bases and J by 5 bases. This CDR3 reads CASSSAGQGGTEAFF. CDR3 DNA sequence: TGTGCCAGCAGTTCCGCGGGACAGGGGGGGACTGAAGCTTTCTTT.

The V call is TRBV5-1, the J call TRBJ2-2; 11 bases align to TRBD2. V was clipped by 6 bases and J by 8 bases; unmatched bases: 9. CDR1 is SGHRS and CDR2 is YFSETQ in the germline V gene. This CDR3 region has 15 residues. CDR3 in DNA: TGCGCCAGCACCTCCGGGACTAGCGGTTTAGGGGAGCTGTTTTTT. This gives the protein CASTSGTSGLGELFF.

As for this clonotype: Given a much more abundant clone one base away, this may be a read error. The gene calls are TRBV12-3 or TRBV12-4 and TRBJ2-3; D may match TRBD1 or TRBD2 (5 bases each). V dropped 8 bases and J dropped 2 bases, with 23 bases sitting between them. The CDR3 spans 17 residues. CDR3 in amino acids: CASVPVSGTVFTDTQYF. The CDR3 nucleotides are TGTGCCAGCGTCCCTGTCTCCGGGACGGTTTTCACAGATACGCAGTATTTT.

The rearrangement uses TRBV12-5 and TRBJ1-2; D ambiguous. The CDR3 contains 13 residues. The germline V gene has CDR1 LGHNT and CDR2 FRNRAP. The V gene lost 3 bases and the J gene lost 8 bases, with 13 bases spanning the gap. The DNA for the CDR3 is TGTGCTAGTGGTTTAGACGGGAACGGAGGCTACACCTTC. Encoded protein: CASGLDGNGGYTF.

There are many counts of this clonotype. The genes are TRBV20-1 and TRBJ2-3; TRBD2 is a possible D gene (6 bases). Trimming took off 3 bases at V and 4 bases at J, with 11 bases between the two ends. Germline lookup yields CDR1 DFQATT and CDR2 SNEGSKA (reference sequence). CDR3 length: 13 residues. The CDR3 DNA is TGCAGTGCTAGGGGGGGTTTGGCAGATACGCAGTATTTT. This codes for CSARGGLADTQYF.

This clonotype was observed many times. The J gene is TRBJ1-2, the V gene TRBV12-3 or TRBV12-4, with D unclear. Trimming shortened V by 0 bases and J by 6 bases, and 8 bases separated the two germline ends. CDR3 length equals 13 residues. In DNA form, the CDR3 reads TGTGCCAGCAGTTTAGCGCATTCGGATGGCTACACCTTC. Residues: CASSLAHSDGYTF.

The rearrangement links TRBV7-2 to TRBJ1-3, with D tentatively TRBD1 (6 bases). The CDR3 spans 16 residues. V lost 5 bases, J lost 1 base, and 15 bases lay in between. Germline values: CDR1 SGHTA, CDR2 FQGNSA. CDR3 sequence: CASSKTQGLSGNTIYF. CDR3 DNA sequence: TGTGCCAGCAGCAAGACCCAGGGGCTGTCTGGAAACACCATATATTTT. Using reference TRBV7-2 and TRBJ1-3 for the parts outside the CDR3, the full variable domain is GAGVSQSPSNKVTEKGKDVELRCDPISGHTALYWYRQSLGQGLEFLIYFQGNSAPDKSGLPSDRFSAERTGGSVSTLTIQRTQQEDSAVYLCASSKTQGLSGNTIYFGEGSWLTVV.

This clonotype has ten or more counts. The rearrangement uses TRBV6-1 and TRBJ2-7; a possible D gene is TRBD1 (8 bases). Germline V lookup: CDR1 MNHNS, CDR2 SASEGT. This CDR3 has 14 amino acids. V dropped 4 bases and J dropped 6 bases, with 16 bases sitting between them. CDR3 region: CASSAHRGGVEQYF. Written as DNA, the CDR3 is TGTGCCAGCAGTGCCCACAGGGGGGGCGTCGAGCAGTACTTC.

The CDR3 loop is CASSLAQGSNTEAFF. CDR3 coding DNA: TGTGCCAGCAGCTTAGCGCAGGGATCGAACACTGAAGCTTTCTTT. The chain joins TRBV7-9 to TRBJ1-1, with a weak D call TRBD1 (5 bases). Looked up from germline, CDR1 is SEHNR and CDR2 is FQNEAQ (reference sequence). The CDR3 is 15 amino acids. The germline V and J ends were trimmed by 0 bases and 1 base, with 9 bases remaining between them.

The chain links TRBV7-9 to TRBJ1-1; D might be TRBD1 (5 bases). There are 15 residues in the CDR3. Trimming shortened V by 2 bases and J by 1 base, and 11 bases separated the two germline ends. Germline CDR1 SEHNR, CDR2 FQNEAQ (reference sequence). The chain's CDR3 is CASSLIVGANTEAFF. CDR3 nucleotide sequence: TGTGCCAGCAGCTTAATTGTCGGGGCGAACACTGAAGCTTTCTTT. The full variable domain, completed using reference TRBV7-9 and TRBJ1-1, is DTGVSQNPRHKITKRGQNVTFRCDPISEHNRLYWYRQTLGQGPEFLTYFQNEAQLEKSRLLSDRFSAERPKGSFSTLEIQRTEQGDSAMYLCASSLIVGANTEAFFGQGTRLTVV.

The sample holds many counts of this clonotype. CDR3 nucleotides: TGTGCCAGCAGCGGTAACCTGAGAGATACGCAGTATTTT. Its translation is CASSGNLRDTQYF. The chain joins TRBV7-3 to TRBJ2-3; D not resolved. The germline V and J ends were trimmed by 5 bases and 5 bases, with 11 bases remaining between them. Per the germline V gene, CDR1 is SGHTA and CDR2 is FQGTGA. The CDR3 has 13 amino acids.

This clonotype was picked up many times. The chain uses TRBV20-1 and TRBJ2-7; 10 bases are a match to TRBD2. CDR3 length: 13 amino acids. Germline-derived CDR1 and CDR2 are DFQATT and SNEGSKA (reference sequence). With V trimmed by 6 bases and J by 5 bases, 7 bases remained unmatched. The CDR3 reads CSALGLAGDEQYF. The CDR3 coding sequence is TGCAGTGCCCTCGGGCTAGCGGGGGACGAGCAGTACTTC.

This clonotype showed up many times. V usage is TRBV30 and J usage is TRBJ2-7; TRBD1 matches at 8 bases. V was clipped by 2 bases and J by 1 base; unmatched bases: 10. In germline, CDR1 is GTSNPN, CDR2 SVGIG (reference sequence). The CDR3 runs to 16 residues. The CDR3 bases are TGTGCCTGGAGTAAGTACCCGGACAGGGATTCCTACGAGCAGTACTTC. Its translation is CAWSKYPDRDSYEQYF.

The chain couples TRBV6-1 to TRBJ1-1; maybe TRBD1 (6 bases). The V gene's germline CDR1 is MNHNS and CDR2 SASEGT. CDR3 length: 12 residues. The V gene lost 6 bases and the J gene lost 8 bases, with 13 bases spanning the gap. DNA for the CDR3: TGTGCCAGCAGCCACCCGGGGGGCGAAGCTTTCTTT. Amino acids: CASSHPGGEAFF.

This chain joins TRBV20-1 and TRBJ1-2, with 7 bases lining up with TRBD1. V gave up 5 bases and J gave up 3 bases; unmatched junction bases: 3. CDR1 and CDR2 from the germline V gene are DFQATT and SNEGSKA (reference sequence). The CDR3 is 12 residues long. The CDR3 spells CSADQGDYGYTF. CDR3 DNA sequence: TGCAGTGCTGACCAGGGGGACTATGGCTACACCTTC.

About this clonotype: It is unclear where the CDR3 begins or ends on the DNA, so no DNA is shown, and the CDR3 is as TCRdb lists it. This chain links TRBV28 with TRBJ2-4; TRBD1, the table's D call, lacks a check against the DNA. The CDR3 spans 12 amino acids, including both terminal residues. CDR1 and CDR2 from the germline V gene are MDHEN and SYDVKM. CDR3 residues: CASRVGGGAEYF.

This clonotype was seen more than once but under ten times. Possible read error: a much larger clone is one base away. V usage is TRBV7-2 and J usage is TRBJ2-5, with D unclear. The end of the DNA aligns better with TRBJ2-7, so the J call may be wrong. Germline V gene sequence: CDR1 SGHTA, CDR2 FQGNSA. This CDR3 comprises 13 residues. CDR3 region: CASNLDGWYEQYF. The CDR3 DNA reads TGTGCCAGCAACTTAGACGGGTGGTACGAGCAGTACTTC.

Turning to this clonotype: One end of the junction does not line up with germline, which may come from a read error. V gene TRBV20-1 combines with J gene TRBJ2-7; D might be TRBD1 (6 bases). CDR1 is DFQATT and CDR2 is SNEGSKA in the germline V gene (reference sequence). The CDR3 totals 12 residues. The CDR3 region has the DNA TGCAGTGCTCCTGACAGGTACAATGAGCGGTACTTC. Amino acids: CSAPDRYNERYF.